Listed below are T cell receptor beta chains from one sample, sequenced in a study of human T cells and chemical hapten exposure. Via MiXCR, TCRdb re-called the RACE reads, giving one row per CDR3 protein. This table holds under 45,000 distinct CDR3 sequences, roughly 5.4% found once. The sequenced material came from whole blood. These receptors came from a human donor in good health. Some clones in this sample may be carry-over from other donors' samples. CDR3s include the opening cysteine and the closing phenylalanine or tryptophan. A D gene is named only where the DNA matches it firmly. The size of a clone is reported for some rows only, either as once, few or many, or as a class for expanded clones.

j_call,cdr3_length,clone_size,v_call,d_call,cdr3_nt,cdr3_aa
TRBJ2-3,17,.,TRBV7-2,TRBD2,TGTGCCAGCAGCTTACTCGGACTAGACCAAAACACAGATACGCAGTATTTT,CASSLLGLDQNTDTQYF
TRBJ2-3,15,medium-sized,TRBV6-5,.,TGTGCCAGCAGTTACAGTCGGCAGCGCGCCGATACGCAGTATTTT,CASSYSRQRADTQYF
TRBJ1-1,13,many,TRBV29-1,.,TGCAGCGGAACGGGACATTTGAACACTGAAGCTTTCTTT,CSGTGHLNTEAFF
TRBJ2-7,13,few,TRBV5-1,.,TGCGCCAGCAGCTTGGAGGTCGGCTACGAGCAGTACTTC,CASSLEVGYEQYF
TRBJ1-2,16,few,TRBV27,.,TGTGCCAGCAGTTTAAGGGGGGGGACCCCTTCGTATGGCTACACCTTC,CASSLRGGTPSYGYTF
TRBJ2-1,18,.,TRBV20-1,TRBD2,TGCAGTGCTAGAGATAGGGCCGGGACTAGCGGGGGATACAATGAGCAGTTCTTC,CSARDRAGTSGGYNEQFF
TRBJ1-2,13,many,TRBV12-3/TRBV12-4,.,TGTGCCAGCAGTTTAGCGCTTGGGTCTGGCTACACCTTC,CASSLALGSGYTF
TRBJ2-3,17,many,TRBV6-2/TRBV6-3,.,TGTGCCAGCAGTCGTCGGGGCGGGACGACTAGCACAGATACGCAGTATTTT,CASSRRGGTTSTDTQYF
TRBJ2-7,15,few,TRBV20-1,TRBD2,TGCAGTGCTAGGGCTAGCGGGAGGGCCAGCTACGAGCAGTACTTC,CSARASGRASYEQYF
TRBJ2-5,20,many,TRBV28,TRBD2,TGTGCCAGCAGTTTATTCTATAGCGGGAATCCATCTCGGTACCAAGAGACCCAGTACTTC,CASSLFYSGNPSRYQETQYF
TRBJ2-2,16,many,TRBV6-5,.,TGTGCCAGCAGTTACTCCCCTAGCGCGAACACCGGGGAGCTGTTTTTT,CASSYSPSANTGELFF
TRBJ1-6,13,many,TRBV6-5,.,TGTGCCAGCAGTGGGGACATCGCTTCACCCCTCCACTTT,CASSGDIASPLHF
TRBJ2-2,16,many,TRBV10-3,.,TGTGCCATCAGTGAGCAGGTGGCAGTCCTCACCGGGGAGCTGTTTTTT,CAISEQVAVLTGELFF
TRBJ2-7,14,many,TRBV7-2,TRBD1,TGTGCCAGCAGCTCCCACCCCCTGGGACAGGGACAGGAATTC,CASSSHPLGQGQEF
TRBJ2-7,15,many,TRBV10-3,.,TGTGCCATCAGTGGATCCCACAGAAGCTCCTACGAGCAGTACTTC,CAISGSHRSSYEQYF
TRBJ2-6,14,few,TRBV6-1,.,TGTGCCAGCAGGGACCTCTCTGGGGCCAACGTCCTGACTTTC,CASRDLSGANVLTF
TRBJ1-4,13,many,TRBV3-1,.,TGTGCCAGCAGCCAAACCTCAAAGGAAAAACTGTTTTTT,CASSQTSKEKLFF
TRBJ1-4,14,many,TRBV12-3/TRBV12-4,TRBD1,TGTGCCAGCAACTTACAGGGGGCGCGCGAAAAACTGTTTTTT,CASNLQGAREKLFF
TRBJ1-1,13,many,TRBV20-1,.,TGCAGTGCTAGCGAAAGGGGGAACACTGAAGCTTTCTTT,CSASERGNTEAFF
TRBJ1-2,16,.,TRBV6-1,TRBD1,TGTGCCAGCAGCGGGACCGGGACGACAGGGGGCTATGGCTACACCTTC,CASSGTGTTGGYGYTF
TRBJ1-1,17,many,TRBV5-1,TRBD1,TGCGCCAGCAGCTTCTCGATCCCCCGGGACAGTGGGACTGAAGCTTTCTTT,CASSFSIPRDSGTEAFF
TRBJ2-7,14,many,TRBV7-2,TRBD2,TGTGCCAGCAGCTCACTAGCGGGACGCTACGAGCAGTACTTC,CASSSLAGRYEQYF
TRBJ1-2,18,many,TRBV2,TRBD1,TGTGCCAGCAGCTTGGACCGGGACAGACTAGTACCTAACTATGGCTACACCTTC,CASSLDRDRLVPNYGYTF
TRBJ2-1,16,many,TRBV7-9,TRBD1,TGTGCCAGCAGCTCACAAGGCAGGGGGCCTCTGAATGAGCAGTTCTTC,CASSSQGRGPLNEQFF
TRBJ2-3,12,many,TRBV10-3,.,TGTGCCATCAGTGTACGGGCAGATACGCAGTATTTT,CAISVRADTQYF
TRBJ1-2,12,many,TRBV20-1,TRBD1,TGCAGTGCTCTGGACAGGGCCTATGGCTACACCTTC,CSALDRAYGYTF
TRBJ2-3,16,many,TRBV18,TRBD2,TGTGCCAGCTCACCAATTAGCGGGAGTTTCACGGATACGCAGTATTTT,CASSPISGSFTDTQYF
TRBJ1-6,14,many,TRBV7-9,.,TGTGCCAGCAGCTTACCCAACCAATATTCACCCCTCCACTTT,CASSLPNQYSPLHF
TRBJ2-1,20,few,TRBV12-5,TRBD2,TGTGCTAGTGGTTTGGTACTACCCCCGCTAGCGGGAGTACAGTACAATGAGCAGTTCTTC,CASGLVLPPLAGVQYNEQFF
TRBJ2-1,13,medium-sized,TRBV20-1,.,TGCAGTGCTCTTCCTCAGGGGTACAATGAGCAGTTCTTC,CSALPQGYNEQFF
TRBJ1-2,13,many,TRBV10-3,.,TGTGCCATCAGTGATACAGCTTCCTATGGCTACACCTTC,CAISDTASYGYTF
TRBJ2-7,16,many,TRBV11-1,.,TGTGCCAGCAGCCCGGGCCGAGGGGGGGCAACTTACGAGCAGTACTTC,CASSPGRGGATYEQYF
TRBJ1-2,12,many,TRBV12-3/TRBV12-4,.,TGTGCCAGCAGTTTTGCACAGGGCGGCTACACCTTC,CASSFAQGGYTF
TRBJ2-3,15,many,TRBV5-4,TRBD1,TGTGCCAGCAGCTACTCGACAGGGCGAACAGATACGCAGTATTTT,CASSYSTGRTDTQYF
TRBJ1-2,15,many,TRBV20-1,.,TGCAGTGCGCTCGCTAAGGGGGACGGATACTATGGCTACACCTTC,CSALAKGDGYYGYTF
TRBJ2-3,12,few,TRBV5-8,.,TGTGCCAGCAGCTTGTTGCAGCATACGCAGTATTTT,CASSLLQHTQYF
TRBJ2-5,13,.,TRBV19,.,TGTGCCAGTAGTATAGATTCCGAAGAGACCCAGTACTTC,CASSIDSEETQYF
TRBJ1-4,15,many,TRBV7-8,.,TGTGCCAGCAGCCAGGGGCCGGGGCTTGGTGAAAAACTGTTTTTT,CASSQGPGLGEKLFF
TRBJ1-5,14,many,TRBV5-4,TRBD1,TGTGCCAGCAGCCCGACAGGGTACGGTCAGCCCCAGCATTTT,CASSPTGYGQPQHF
TRBJ1-1,13,many,TRBV7-9,.,TGTGCCAGCAGCGTTACGGTGTACACTGAAGCTTTCTTT,CASSVTVYTEAFF
TRBJ2-3,18,many,TRBV7-9,.,TGTGCCAGCAGCCCCCCTAGAGCGCTCGGACTGTTCACAGATACGCAGTATTTT,CASSPPRALGLFTDTQYF
TRBJ1-1,14,many,TRBV14,.,TGTGCCAGCAGCCAAGACGGAACGAACACTGAAGCTTTCTTT,CASSQDGTNTEAFF
TRBJ2-3,12,many,TRBV12-3/TRBV12-4,.,TGTGCCAGCAGAAAGACGGTTTCTACGCAGTATTTT,CASRKTVSTQYF
TRBJ1-1,16,.,TRBV6-6,TRBD1,TGTGCCAGCGGGGGAGGACAGGGGCCGATGAACACTGAAGCTTTCTTT,CASGGGQGPMNTEAFF
TRBJ2-7,15,.,TRBV7-9,.,TGTGCCAGCAGCTCCCAGGCTGGCGGCCCGCTTGAGCAGTACTTC,CASSSQAGGPLEQYF
TRBJ2-5,12,.,TRBV3-1,.,TGTGCCAGCAGTAGCTCGGCGGAGACCCAGTACTTC,CASSSSAETQYF